Listed below are T cell receptor beta chains from one sample, sequenced in a study of cytomegalovirus exposure and HLA in healthy donors. This table comes from immunoSEQ multiplex PCR, and its TCRdb copy is limited to in-frame clones, with some not included. The sample lists approximately 220,000 clones; around four fifths were seen once. Sample: PBMCs. Receptors originate from a boy aged 2 to 10 in good health and CMV-seronegative. The conserved cysteine and the conserved F or W are not part of the CDR3 here.

CDR3 protein | J gene | V gene
ASSSEGLAGVSYNEQF | TRBJ2-1 | TRBV27
ASSERRGLQPQH | TRBJ1-5 | TRBV2
AWSRTGGNQPQH | TRBJ1-5 | TRBV30
ASSPGQLNQPQH | TRBJ1-5 | TRBV9
SVAGLAGAFPSTDTQY | TRBJ2-3 | TRBV29-1
ASSGTSGYNEQF | TRBJ2-1 | TRBV12-5
AWSIEALGEAF | TRBJ1-1 | TRBV30
ASQALRGSYNEQF | TRBJ2-1 | TRBV11-2
ASSPFGRGDNEQF | TRBJ2-1 | TRBV7-9
ASRDSLNTEAF | TRBJ1-1 | TRBV2
ASSLDHRGWDEQF | TRBJ2-1 | TRBV11-2
ASSLGQNTEAF | TRBJ1-1 | TRBV11-3
ASSKPGFSYEQY | TRBJ2-7 | TRBV19
ASSQDEDSNQPQH | TRBJ1-5 | TRBV4-1
SAEGTDYEQY | TRBJ2-7 | TRBV29-1
ASSDGRGVQVTQY | TRBJ2-5 | TRBV5-4
ASSDYSGAGGYSNQPQH | TRBJ1-5 | TRBV6-4
ASRIHRGEKLF | TRBJ1-4 | TRBV6-1
ASSLLSSGYSYEQY | TRBJ2-7 | TRBV5-6
ASSWTTDTQY | TRBJ2-3 | TRBV5-8
ASSSGGVGTQY | TRBJ2-5 | TRBV7-2
ASSLAGGFSYEQY | TRBJ2-7 | TRBV5-6
ASSEVNRPYEQY | TRBJ2-7 | TRBV10-1
ASSHTSGSTDTQY | TRBJ2-3 | TRBV6-4
ASSAGQGSNQPQH | TRBJ1-5 | TRBV9
ASSPWGGTSYEQY | TRBJ2-7 | TRBV5-5
AWTGASSYEQY | TRBJ2-7 | TRBV30
ASSLAGTSGIYEQY | TRBJ2-7 | TRBV5-4
ASSPTGGNGYT | TRBJ1-2 | TRBV14
ASSLTVNTEAF | TRBJ1-1 | TRBV5-1
ASSDGAGNTIY | TRBJ1-3 | TRBV18
ASSPRHPGEAGNTIY | TRBJ1-3 | TRBV11-2
AISDPSGSVLYRETQY | TRBJ2-5 | TRBV10-3
ASSPSGTETYEQY | NA | TRBV5-1
ASSPQTGNTEAF | TRBJ1-1 | TRBV18
AWSVFFSGRAIDTQY | TRBJ2-3 | TRBV30
ASSSAGLVEMETQY | TRBJ2-5 | TRBV13
ASSERGLAVYNYEQY | TRBJ2-7 | TRBV2
SVGSGRNEQF | TRBJ2-1 | TRBV29-1
ASSSDSHNEQF | TRBJ2-1 | TRBV5-4
ASSHRRTNEKLF | TRBJ1-4 | TRBV18
ASSSGPANYEQY | TRBJ2-7 | TRBV6-5
ASSSRRGQSNEKLF | TRBJ1-4 | TRBV19
ASSQEIPTGATGELF | TRBJ2-2 | TRBV4-2
ASSLNGGRSTDTQY | TRBJ2-3 | TRBV4-2
ASSPQGQPYGYT | TRBJ1-2 | TRBV6-1
ASSIGGRGPGELF | TRBJ2-2 | TRBV19
ASSYGTGENSPLH | TRBJ1-6 | TRBV6-5
ASGNNRGTGGAF | TRBJ1-1 | TRBV5-1
ASSSPGLVADTQY | TRBJ2-3 | TRBV6-5
ASSTDRGSGYT | TRBJ1-2 | TRBV19